This T cell receptor beta chain was identified during a study of Graves' ophthalmopathy and Graves' hyperthyroidism. This clonotype was seen a few times. TCR beta CDR3 regions were amplified from RNA transcripts. First-round RT-PCR employed HTBI primers, with a second-round multiplex PCR after it. MiXCR, applied by TCRdb to the multiplex PCR reads, yields one record per CDR3 protein. Among roughly 1.1 million distinct CDR3 sequences listed, 36% were seen once. CDR1 SGHVS and CDR2 FQNEAQ come from the germline V gene. This CDR3 is 17 amino acids long. The germline V and J ends were trimmed by 1 base and 4 bases, with 16 bases remaining between them.

This sequence joins TRBV7-8 and TRBJ2-2; D is possibly TRBD1 (5 bases). The TCR comes from an adult man with Graves' hyperthyroidism. The material sequenced was peripheral blood or thyroid tissue (not recorded which). Written as DNA, the CDR3 is TGTGCCAGCAGCTTAGATCACCTAACAGGAACCACCGGGGAGCTGTTTTTT. It is translated as CASSLDHLTGTTGELFF. The full variable domain, completed using reference TRBV7-8 and TRBJ2-2, is GAGVSQSPRYKVAKRGQDVALRCDPISGHVSLFWYQQALGQGPEFLTYFQNEAQLDKSGLPSDRFFAERPEGSVSTLKIQRTQQEDSAVYLCASSLDHLTGTTGELFFGEGSRLTVL.